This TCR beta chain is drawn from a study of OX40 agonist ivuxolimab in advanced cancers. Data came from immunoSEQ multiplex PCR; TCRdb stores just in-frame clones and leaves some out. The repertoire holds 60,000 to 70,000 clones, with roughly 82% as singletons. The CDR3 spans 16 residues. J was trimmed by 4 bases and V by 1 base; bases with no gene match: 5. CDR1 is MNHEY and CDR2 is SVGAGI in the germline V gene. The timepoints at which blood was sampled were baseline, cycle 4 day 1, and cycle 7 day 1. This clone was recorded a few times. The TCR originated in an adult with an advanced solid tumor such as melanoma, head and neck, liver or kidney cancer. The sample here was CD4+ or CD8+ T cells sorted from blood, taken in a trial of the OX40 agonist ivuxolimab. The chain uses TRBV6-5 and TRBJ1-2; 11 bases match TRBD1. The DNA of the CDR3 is TGTGCCAGCAGTTACTTAAGGACAGGGGGCGGCTATGGCTACACCTTC. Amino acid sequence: CASSYLRTGGGYGYTF.